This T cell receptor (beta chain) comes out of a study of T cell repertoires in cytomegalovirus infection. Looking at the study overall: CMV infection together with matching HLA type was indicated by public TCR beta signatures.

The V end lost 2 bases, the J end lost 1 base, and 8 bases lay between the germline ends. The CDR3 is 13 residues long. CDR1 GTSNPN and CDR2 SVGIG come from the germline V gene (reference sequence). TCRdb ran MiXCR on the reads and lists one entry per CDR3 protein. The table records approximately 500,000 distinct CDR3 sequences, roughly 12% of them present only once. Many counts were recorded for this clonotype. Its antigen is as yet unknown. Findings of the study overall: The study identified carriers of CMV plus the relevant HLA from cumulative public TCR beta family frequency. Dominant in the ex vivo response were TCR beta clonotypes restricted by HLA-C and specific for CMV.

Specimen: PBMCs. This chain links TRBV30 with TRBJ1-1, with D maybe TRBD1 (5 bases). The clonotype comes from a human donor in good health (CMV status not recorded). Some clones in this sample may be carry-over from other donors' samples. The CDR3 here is CAWSQGGNTEAFF. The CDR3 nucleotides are TGTGCCTGGAGTCAGGGTGGGAACACTGAAGCTTTCTTT.